These 30 T cell receptor beta chains were sequenced from one sample in a study of response to subunit inactivated influenza vaccine. TCRdb reprocessed the RT-PCR reads via MiXCR and lists one record per CDR3 protein. The sample carries about half a million distinct CDR3 sequences, less than 30% recorded once. Material: CD4+ T cells sorted from PBMCs, obtained 4 to 6 days after vaccination. All receptors come from a man between 50 and 59 years old who received an inactivated influenza vaccine.

The rearrangement links TRBV7-9 to TRBJ2-3; possible D gene TRBD2, 6 bases. Looked up from germline, CDR1 is SEHNR and CDR2 is FQNEAQ (reference sequence). There are 17 residues in the CDR3. V was pared by 1 base and J by 2 bases, with 16 bases between. This CDR3 reads CASSLDRLAQFTDTQYF. DNA of the CDR3: TGTGCCAGCAGCTTAGATCGGCTAGCGCAGTTCACAGATACGCAGTATTTT.

The chain is built from TRBV28 and TRBJ2-5; 7 nucleotides line up with TRBD1. The CDR3 length is 13 residues. J was trimmed by 4 bases and V by 7 bases; bases with no gene match: 6. CDR1 and CDR2 (germline): MDHEN, SYDVKM. CDR3 sequence (DNA): TGTGCCAGCACTGAAGGGGGCGCAGAGACCCAGTACTTC. It is translated as CASTEGGAETQYF.

V is TRBV4-3 and J is TRBJ2-5; the match to TRBD2 covers 7 bases. CDR1 LGHNA and CDR2 YSLEER come from the germline V gene. V lost 4 bases, J lost 5 bases, and 10 bases stayed unmatched. This CDR3 has 15 residues. The DNA for the CDR3 is TGCGCCAGCAGCCTCGTGGCGGGAGTAGGGGAGACCCAGTACTTC. Translation gives CASSLVAGVGETQYF.

V and J are TRBV15 and TRBJ2-7; TRBD1 matches at 8 bases. Germline V gives CDR1 LNHNV, CDR2 YYDKDF (reference sequence). V gave up 0 bases and J gave up 3 bases; unmatched junction bases: 4. CDR3 length equals 15 residues. The CDR3, as DNA: TGTGCCACCAGCAGAGATAGGGACAGGCTCTACGAGCAGTACTTC. It codes for CATSRDRDRLYEQYF.

This clonotype is a singleton in its sample. The CDR3 here is CASSQDLFIAGGQETQYF. CDR3 sequence (DNA): TGTGCCAGCAGCCAAGATCTGTTTATCGCGGGGGGGCAAGAGACCCAGTACTTC. The chain carries TRBV3-1 and TRBJ2-5, with 9 nucleotides matching TRBD2. J was trimmed by 2 bases and V by 0 bases; bases with no gene match: 10. Germline assignment: CDR1 LGHDT and CDR2 YNNKEL (reference sequence). The CDR3 has 18 amino acids.

The rearrangement uses TRBV29-1 and TRBJ2-7, with D possibly being TRBD2 (6 bases). This CDR3 is built from 13 residues. CDR1 and CDR2 (germline): SQVTM, ANQGSEA. V was pared by 2 bases and J by 3 bases, with 11 bases between. The CDR3 coding sequence is TGCAGCGTTGAAAAATCTAGCGACTACGAGCAGTACTTC. Translation: CSVEKSSDYEQYF.

The chain combines TRBV11-2 with TRBJ2-2; unclear D gene. Germline V gene sequence: CDR1 SGHAT, CDR2 FQNNGV. This CDR3 comprises 11 residues. The V end was cut by 10 bases, the J end by 4 bases, with 7 bases between. The CDR3 sequence is CATTLTGELFF. In nucleotides, the CDR3 is TGTGCCACTACACTCACCGGGGAGCTGTTTTTT.

V is TRBV12-3 or TRBV12-4 and J is TRBJ2-2; TRBD1 aligns across 8 bases. The CDR3 covers 15 residues. Germline trimming cut 7 bases from V and 2 bases from J; bases unmatched to any gene: 6. CDR3: CASTLGQVNTGELFF. As DNA, the CDR3 is TGTGCCAGCACCCTGGGACAGGTTAACACCGGGGAGCTGTTTTTT.

This clonotype was seen more than once but under ten times. V and J are TRBV3-1 and TRBJ2-3, with D tentatively TRBD1 or TRBD2 (6 bases each). This CDR3 has 15 residues. Germline V gene data show CDR1 as LGHDT and CDR2 as YNNKEL (reference sequence). V lost 1 base, J lost 6 bases, and 14 bases lay in between. CDR3 in DNA: TGTGCCAGCAGCCAAGTTGGGGGGCCGCGCGATACGCAGTATTTT. It specifies CASSQVGGPRDTQYF.

The genes are TRBV28 and TRBJ1-5, with D uncertain. Germline loops: CDR1 MDHEN, CDR2 SYDVKM. Trimming removed 5 bases from V and 2 bases from J, with 16 bases in between. There are 16 residues in the CDR3. CDR3 loop: CASSPTDLSGNQPQHF. The CDR3 DNA reads as TGTGCCAGCAGTCCTACCGATTTGAGCGGCAATCAGCCCCAGCATTTT.

To note about this clonotype: One end of the junction is discordant with germline, which a read error may explain. The gene calls are TRBV15 and TRBJ2-7; D unresolved. This CDR3 is 13 amino acids long. CDR1 and CDR2 (germline): LNHNV, YYDKDF (reference sequence). The CDR3 sequence: CATSRDKLSERYF. CDR3 in DNA: TGTGCCACCAGCAGAGACAAGCTGAGCGAGCGGTACTTC.

This clonotype was picked up many times. J is TRBJ2-7 and V is TRBV5-6; tentative D call: TRBD2 (5 bases). The V gene's germline CDR1 is SGHDT and CDR2 YYEEEE. The CDR3 extends over 12 amino acids. V lost 2 bases, J lost 4 bases, and 7 bases lay in between. CDR3: CASSLAEYEQYF. DNA for the CDR3: TGTGCCAGCAGCTTAGCGGAGTACGAGCAGTACTTC.

The V and J genes are TRBV29-1 and TRBJ1-2; no clear D. The CDR3 has 12 residues. Trimming left V 7 bases short and J 5 bases short, with 14 bases between. Per the germline V gene, CDR1 is SQVTM and CDR2 is ANQGSEA. The CDR3 bases are TGCAGCGGAAATAGGGAGGGTTATGGCTACACCTTC. This sequence encodes CSGNREGYGYTF.

The chain has TRBV5-6 and TRBJ2-1, with 11 bases fitting TRBD2. The J segment lost 7 bases and the V segment lost 0 bases, leaving 6 bases of the junction unmatched. The CDR3 is 16 amino acids. Germline V gene lookup returns CDR1 SGHDT and CDR2 YYEEEE. Here the CDR3 DNA reads TGTGCCAGCAGCTTGGTTACTAGCGGGAGATCGAATGAGCAGTTCTTC. This encodes CASSLVTSGRSNEQFF. The whole variable domain, remainder taken from reference TRBV5-6 and TRBJ2-1, is DAGVTQSPTHLIKTRGQQVTLRCSPKSGHDTVSWYQQALGQGPQFIFQYYEEEERQRGNFPDRFSGHQFPNYSSELNVNALLLGDSALYLCASSLVTSGRSNEQFFGPGTRLTVL.

This clonotype was seen a few times. The chain has TRBV7-2 and TRBJ2-5; D might be TRBD1 (5 bases). The CDR3 runs 13 residues. Germline-derived CDR1 and CDR2 are SGHTA and FQGNSA. V dropped 1 base and J dropped 6 bases, with 9 bases sitting between them. This CDR3 is CASSLDMGQTQYF. CDR3 sequence (DNA): TGTGCCAGCAGCTTAGATATGGGGCAGACCCAGTACTTC.

The chain has TRBV15 and TRBJ2-2; weak D call: TRBD2 (6 bases). This CDR3 has 13 residues. Looked up from germline, CDR1 is LNHNV and CDR2 is YYDKDF (reference sequence). The V end lost 6 bases, the J end lost 2 bases, and 7 bases lay between the germline ends. The CDR3 bases are TGTGCCACCAGGGGAGGTAACACCGGGGAGCTGTTTTTT. Its protein is CATRGGNTGELFF. Filled out from reference TRBV15 and TRBJ2-2, the complete variable domain reads DAMVIQNPRYQVTQFGKPVTLSCSQTLNHNVMYWYQQKSSQAPKLLFHYYDKDFNNEADTPDNFQSRRPNTSFCFLDIRSPGLGDTAMYLCATRGGNTGELFFGEGSRLTVL.

This clonotype was observed many times. The chain carries TRBV11-2 and TRBJ2-5; TRBD1 is a possible D gene (5 bases). The CDR3 loop spans 13 amino acids. Trimming pared 3 bases from V and 5 bases from J, leaving 10 bases between. Per germline, CDR1 SGHAT and CDR2 FQNNGV. In nucleotides, the CDR3 is TGTGCCAGCAGCTTGACAGCTCCGGAGACCCAGTACTTC. Protein: CASSLTAPETQYF. Full variable domain (remainder filled in from reference TRBV11-2 and TRBJ2-5): EAGVAQSPRYKIIEKRQSVAFWCNPISGHATLYWYQQILGQGPKLLIQFQNNGVVDDSQLPKDRFSAERLKGVDSTLKIQPAKLEDSAVYLCASSLTAPETQYFGPGTRLLVL.

The chain links TRBV29-1 to TRBJ1-6; 8 positions match TRBD1. Germline V gene sequence: CDR1 SQVTM, CDR2 ANQGSEA. The CDR3 runs to 13 residues. The V gene end was trimmed by 5 bases and the J gene end by 9 bases; junction bases not matched to a gene: 6. The CDR3 bases are TGCAGCGTTTTACAGGGGGATGGTTCACCCCTCCACTTT. It yields the protein CSVLQGDGSPLHF.

V gene TRBV7-3 combines with J gene TRBJ2-3; a possible D gene is TRBD1 (5 bases). CDR1 is SGHTA and CDR2 is FQGTGA in the germline V gene. This CDR3 is built from 14 residues. V was pared by 1 base and J by 2 bases, with 7 bases between. The CDR3 protein is CASSLNRLTDTQYF. As DNA, the CDR3 is TGTGCCAGCAGCTTAAACAGGCTCACAGATACGCAGTATTTT.

This clonotype was counted only a few times. The gene calls are TRBV5-1 and TRBJ2-7, with a weak D call TRBD2 (6 bases). The V end lost 6 bases, the J end lost 0 bases, and 19 bases lay between the germline ends. Germline V gene lookup returns CDR1 SGHRS and CDR2 YFSETQ. The CDR3 loop spans 16 amino acids. The CDR3 reads CASTWSRASDSYEQYF. CDR3 sequence (DNA): TGCGCCAGCACCTGGAGTAGGGCTAGCGACTCCTACGAGCAGTACTTC.

A few counts support this clonotype. The V gene is TRBV10-3, the J gene TRBJ2-5; D is uncertain. Looked up from germline, CDR1 is ENHRY and CDR2 is SYGVKD. The CDR3 is made up of 13 amino acids. V shed 6 bases and J shed 5 bases, with 13 bases lying between them. This chain's CDR3 is CAISRATSETQYF. In DNA, the CDR3 is TGTGCCATCAGCCGGGCCACCTCGGAGACCCAGTACTTC.

This clonotype was detected a few times. The rearrangement uses TRBV10-2 and TRBJ2-7, with a possible D match to TRBD1 (6 bases). V gave up 8 bases and J gave up 4 bases, with 12 bases separating them. In germline, CDR1 is WSHSY, CDR2 SAAADI. The CDR3 runs 12 residues. For the CDR3, the DNA is TGCGCCAGCCGGGACAACCTATACGAGCAGTACTTC. This translates into CASRDNLYEQYF.

The chain uses TRBV7-2 and TRBJ1-3, with D uncertain. Germline CDR1 SGHTA, CDR2 FQGNSA. Deletions cut 5 bases from V and 0 bases from J, with 14 bases between. CDR3 length equals 16 residues. CDR3 DNA: TGTGCCAGCAGCCTTCCGGGCCGAGTCTCTGGAAACACCATATATTTT. This gives the protein CASSLPGRVSGNTIYF.

This rearrangement joins TRBV7-2 to TRBJ2-1, with D possibly being TRBD1 (5 bases). With 6 bases removed from V and 5 bases from J, the gap between germline ends came to 11 bases. Germline-derived CDR1 and CDR2 are SGHTA and FQGNSA. This CDR3 contains 13 residues. This CDR3 reads CASRTGRNNEQFF. CDR3 DNA: TGTGCCAGCAGAACAGGACGAAACAATGAGCAGTTCTTC.

This clonotype is a singleton in its sample. This chain uses TRBV2 with TRBJ2-7; D call uncertain. The CDR3 totals 11 residues. Germline V gene lookup returns CDR1 SNHLY and CDR2 FYNNEI. Trimming stripped 2 bases from V and 9 bases from J, with 8 bases between. The CDR3 is CASSEQVGQYF. The CDR3 DNA is TGTGCCAGCAGTGAACAGGTGGGGCAGTACTTC.

This clonotype has just a few counts. The rearrangement joins TRBV7-2 to TRBJ2-7; 8 bases fit TRBD1. The germline CDR1 and CDR2 sequences are SGHTA and FQGNSA. The length of the CDR3 is 14 residues. Trimming at V came to 5 bases and at J to 2 bases, leaving 5 bases not matched to a gene. The CDR3 spells CASSARQGTYEQYF. DNA for the CDR3: TGTGCCAGCAGCGCCAGACAGGGGACCTACGAGCAGTACTTC.

The chain combines TRBV5-6 with TRBJ2-2; the D gene is possibly TRBD2 (6 bases). The CDR3 is 15 amino acids. Trimming shortened V by 4 bases and J by 3 bases, and 13 bases separated the two germline ends. In germline, CDR1 is SGHDT, CDR2 YYEEEE. The CDR3 nucleotides read TGTGCCAGCAGCCGGCGGAGGGAGGACACCGGGGAGCTGTTTTTT. Residues: CASSRRREDTGELFF.

CDR3: CSAWTIINYGYTF. DNA for the CDR3: TGCAGTGCTTGGACAATCATTAACTATGGCTACACCTTC. The chain links TRBV20-1 to TRBJ1-2, with a possible D match to TRBD1 (5 bases). The CDR3 has 13 amino acids. In germline, CDR1 is DFQATT, CDR2 SNEGSKA (reference sequence). V gave up 5 bases and J gave up 1 base, with 11 bases separating them.

This clonotype occurred a few times. The CDR3 here is CASSVDGGGFTEAFF. The CDR3 region has the DNA TGTGCCAGCAGCGTAGATGGCGGGGGGTTCACTGAAGCTTTCTTT. J is TRBJ1-1 and V is TRBV9; D is possibly TRBD1 (5 bases). The CDR3 runs to 15 residues. V was clipped by 0 bases and J by 4 bases, with 13 bases between them. Germline lookup yields CDR1 SGDLS and CDR2 YYNGEE. The whole variable domain, remainder taken from reference TRBV9 and TRBJ1-1, is DSGVTQTPKHLITATGQRVTLRCSPRSGDLSVYWYQQSLDQGLQFLIQYYNGEERAKGNILERFSAQQFPDLHSELNLSSLELGDSALYFCASSVDGGGFTEAFFGQGTRLTVV.

This clonotype was seen a handful of times. CDR3 in amino acids: CASSPASGNEQFF. Written as DNA, the CDR3 is TGTGCCAGCTCACCAGCTAGCGGGAATGAGCAGTTCTTC. V usage is TRBV18 and J usage is TRBJ2-1; 8 bases are a match to TRBD2. Germline V gene data show CDR1 as KGHSH and CDR2 as LQKENI. Trimming at V came to 2 bases and at J to 7 bases, leaving 1 base not matched to a gene. This CDR3 is 13 amino acids long. The complete variable domain, with remaining parts taken from reference TRBV18 and TRBJ2-1, reads NAGVMQNPRHLVRRRGQEARLRCSPMKGHSHVYWYRQLPEEGLKFMVYLQKENIIDESGMPKERFSAEFPKEGPSILRIQQVVRGDSAAYFCASSPASGNEQFFGPGTRLTVL.